These 11 T cell receptor beta chains came from one sample sequenced in a study of technical replicates of blood from a few donors. Method: immunoSEQ multiplex PCR; TCRdb's copy keeps in-frame clones and lacks some. This sample has tens of thousands of clones, with just under 95% found just once. The sequenced material came from T cells isolated from PBMCs. These receptors all stem from a human donor in good health.

This rearrangement joins TRBV28 to TRBJ1-4; 10 nucleotides line up with TRBD1. Losses at the gene ends were 6 bases for V and 7 bases for J; bases not matched to a gene: 5. This CDR3 spans 14 amino acids. From germline, CDR1 is MDHEN and CDR2 SYDVKM. Here the CDR3 reads CASRYWDRGEKLFF. The CDR3 coding sequence is TGTGCCAGCAGATATTGGGACAGGGGTGAAAAACTGTTTTTT.

The chain joins TRBV19 to TRBJ2-1, with TRBD1 matching over 7 bases. V lost 5 bases, J lost 9 bases, and 16 bases stayed unmatched. Looked up from germline, CDR1 is LNHDA and CDR2 is SQIVND (reference sequence). The CDR3 is 16 residues long. The chain's CDR3 is CASSYRQRQGRSEQFF. CDR3 nucleotide sequence: TGTGCCAGTAGTTATAGACAACGACAGGGCAGGAGTGAGCAGTTCTTC. Full variable domain (missing parts from reference TRBV19 and TRBJ2-1): DGGITQSPKYLFRKEGQNVTLSCEQNLNHDAMYWYRQDPGQGLRLIYYSQIVNDFQKGDIAEGYSVSREKKESFPLTVTSAQKNPTAFYLCASSYRQRQGRSEQFFGPGTRLTVL.

In nucleotides, the CDR3 is TGTGCCTGGAGTCTGACGACTACTAACTATGGCTACACCTTC. Its protein product is CAWSLTTTNYGYTF. The V and J genes are TRBV30 and TRBJ1-2; D gene unclear. The CDR3 is 14 residues long. Trimming took 2 bases from V and 0 from J, leaving 10 bases between them. Germline lookup yields CDR1 GTSNPN and CDR2 SVGIG (reference sequence).

The genes are TRBV30 and TRBJ2-5, with D hard to call. This CDR3 region has 14 residues. Germline CDR1 reads GTSNPN; CDR2 reads SVGIG (reference sequence). V lost 2 bases, J lost 5 bases, and 15 bases lay in between. CDR3 amino acids: CAWSRMVAGETQYF. CDR3 coding DNA: TGTGCCTGGAGTAGGATGGTAGCTGGGGAGACCCAGTACTTC.

This sequence joins TRBV5-1 and TRBJ1-1, with TRBD1 as a possible D gene (5 bases). The CDR3 spans 15 residues. In germline, CDR1 is SGHRS, CDR2 YFSETQ. V lost 0 bases and J lost 4, with 13 bases in between. The CDR3 sequence is CASSLGARGGTEAFF. The DNA for the CDR3 is TGCGCCAGCAGCTTGGGGGCAAGGGGAGGCACTGAAGCTTTCTTT.

This clone was detected only once. V usage is TRBV28 and J usage is TRBJ1-5, with D hard to call. CDR3 length: 13 residues. Deletions cut 3 bases from V and 0 bases from J, with 3 bases between. The germline CDR1 and CDR2 sequences are MDHEN and SYDVKM. CDR3 loop: CASSFISNQPQHF. The CDR3 coding sequence is TGTGCCAGCAGTTTCATTAGCAATCAGCCCCAGCATTTT.

This clone was observed once. The rearrangement uses TRBV11-2 and TRBJ1-1; TRBD1 matches 9 bases. In germline, CDR1 is SGHAT, CDR2 FQNNGV. The CDR3 covers 20 residues. With 0 bases clipped from V and 1 base from J, the junction kept 15 bases outside the gene matches. The CDR3 DNA follows: TGTGCCAGCAGCTTAGATCCTACCTCCGGGACAGGGCAAGAGAACACTGAAGCTTTCTTT. Translated: CASSLDPTSGTGQENTEAFF.

The rearrangement uses TRBV19 and TRBJ2-1, with TRBD1 matching over 9 bases. The CDR3 runs 15 residues. Germline trimming cut 3 bases from V and 8 bases from J; bases unmatched to any gene: 8. The germline V gene has CDR1 LNHDA and CDR2 SQIVND (reference sequence). The CDR3 nucleotides are TGTGCCAGTAGTATTCAGGGACAGGGTTCGGATGAGCAGTTCTTC. Amino acid sequence: CASSIQGQGSDEQFF.

This rearrangement joins TRBV6-1 to TRBJ2-1, with 10 bases identical to TRBD1. The CDR3 has 17 residues. V shed 0 bases, J shed 9 bases, and the junction held 11 bases outside the gene matches. Germline-derived CDR1 and CDR2 are MNHNS and SASEGT. CDR3 nucleotide sequence: TGTGCCAGCAGTGAAGCGGGGGGACAGGGGTTTCTCAGTGAGCAGTTCTTC. It yields the protein CASSEAGGQGFLSEQFF.

The chain uses TRBV28 and TRBJ1-1, with D uncertain. Germline CDR1 is MDHEN and CDR2 is SYDVKM. CDR3 size: 11 residues. Trimming took 7 bases from V and 1 from J, leaving 4 bases between them. This CDR3 reads CASTRNTEAFF. The DNA of the CDR3 is TGTGCCAGCACCAGGAACACTGAAGCTTTCTTT.

The chain combines TRBV5-1 with TRBJ1-1; 7 nucleotides match TRBD1. The V gene end was trimmed by 9 bases and the J gene end by 5 bases; junction bases not matched to a gene: 10. From germline, CDR1 is SGHRS and CDR2 YFSETQ. The CDR3 is made up of 13 amino acids. The CDR3 DNA reads as TGCGCCACCTCCATGTCAGGGGGGACTGAAGCTTTCTTT. Residues: CATSMSGGTEAFF. Supplemented by reference TRBV5-1 and TRBJ1-1, the full variable domain reads KAGVTQTPRYLIKTRGQQVTLSCSPISGHRSVSWYQQTPGQGLQFLFEYFSETQRNKGNFPGRFSGRQFSNSRSEMNVSTLELGDSALYLCATSMSGGTEAFFGQGTRLTVV.